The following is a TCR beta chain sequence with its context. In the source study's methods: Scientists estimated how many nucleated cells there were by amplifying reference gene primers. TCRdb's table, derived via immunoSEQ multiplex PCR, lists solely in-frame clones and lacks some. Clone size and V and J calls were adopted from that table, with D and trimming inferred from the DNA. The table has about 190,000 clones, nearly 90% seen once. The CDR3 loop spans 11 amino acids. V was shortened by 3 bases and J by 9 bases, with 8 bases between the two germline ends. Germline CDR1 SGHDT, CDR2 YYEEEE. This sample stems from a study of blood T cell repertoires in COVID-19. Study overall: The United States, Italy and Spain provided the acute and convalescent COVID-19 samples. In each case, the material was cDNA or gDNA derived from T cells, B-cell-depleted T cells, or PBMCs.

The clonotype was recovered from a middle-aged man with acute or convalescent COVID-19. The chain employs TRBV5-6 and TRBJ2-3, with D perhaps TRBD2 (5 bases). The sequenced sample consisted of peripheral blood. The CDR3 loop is CASSSRGTQYF. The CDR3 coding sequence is TGTGCCAGCAGCTCCCGAGGGACGCAGTATTTT.